The 25 T cell receptor beta chains listed next were all sequenced from one sample in a study of liver allograft versus peripheral blood T cells. Background on the study: Liver transplant recipients had T cell receptor repertoires compared between transplanted liver and peripheral blood.

TCRdb reanalysed the reads using MiXCR and keeps one entry per CDR3 protein. The sample contains thousands of distinct CDR3 sequences, about 20% of which appear only once. The receptors originated from a human patient who had a liver transplant. Part of the T cells may come from the graft donor.

This clonotype is classed as medium-sized (0.01 to 0.1%). The rearrangement uses TRBV19 and TRBJ2-1; 9 positions match TRBD2. The J segment lost 4 bases and the V segment lost 4 bases, leaving 5 bases of the junction unmatched. The CDR3 covers 15 residues. The V gene's germline CDR1 is LNHDA and CDR2 SQIVND (reference sequence). The DNA for the CDR3 is TGTGCCAGTAGTAATGGGCGGGGGGGATACAATGAGCAGTTCTTC. Its protein product is CASSNGRGGYNEQFF. Complete variable domain (other parts from reference TRBV19 and TRBJ2-1): DGGITQSPKYLFRKEGQNVTLSCEQNLNHDAMYWYRQDPGQGLRLIYYSQIVNDFQKGDIAEGYSVSREKKESFPLTVTSAQKNPTAFYLCASSNGRGGYNEQFFGPGTRLTVL.

This clonotype was observed a few times. The V and J genes are TRBV5-6 and TRBJ1-2, with unresolved D. The CDR3 is made up of 13 amino acids. The germline V and J ends were trimmed by 2 bases and 6 bases, with 11 bases remaining between them. CDR1 SGHDT and CDR2 YYEEEE come from the germline V gene. The CDR3 protein is CASSFNSFDGYTF. CDR3 nucleotides: TGTGCCAGCAGCTTTAACAGCTTCGATGGCTACACCTTC.

The chain recombines TRBV7-9 with TRBJ2-5; D not certain. CDR1 is SEHNR, CDR2 FQNEAQ, per germline (reference sequence). This CDR3 has 11 residues. Trimming stripped 5 bases from V and 7 bases from J, with 8 bases between. DNA for the CDR3: TGTGCCAGCAGCCCGGAAGGGACCCAGTACTTC. Residues: CASSPEGTQYF.

This clonotype showed up just once. The V gene is TRBV20-1, the J gene TRBJ2-5; no firm D call. Germline loops: CDR1 DFQATT, CDR2 SNEGSKA (reference sequence). Trimming left V 6 bases short and J 2 bases short, with 10 bases between. This CDR3 has 12 residues. The CDR3 loop is CSALGNQETQYF. CDR3 nucleotide sequence: TGCAGTGCCCTGGGCAATCAAGAGACCCAGTACTTC.

By proportion, this clonotype is medium-sized (0.01 to 0.1%). This chain uses TRBV29-1 with TRBJ2-7; TRBD2 matches at 13 bases. After removal of 7 bases from V and 2 bases from J, the junction contained 8 bases not matched to a gene. Germline V gene lookup returns CDR1 SQVTM and CDR2 ANQGSEA. CDR3 length equals 15 residues. The CDR3, as DNA: TGCAGCGCCGGGGGACTAGCGGGGAGGGCCTACGAGCAGTACTTC. Translated: CSAGGLAGRAYEQYF.

In its sample, this clonotype is medium-sized. This chain joins TRBV20-1 and TRBJ1-1; weak D call: TRBD1 (5 bases). CDR3 length equals 14 residues. Per germline, CDR1 DFQATT and CDR2 SNEGSKA (reference sequence). Between the trimmed V and J ends, which lost 3 bases and 5 bases, there was a span of 16 bases. The CDR3 DNA reads as TGCAGTGCTAGTAGGGCAGGGAGTAGGACTGAAGCTTTCTTT. This sequence encodes CSASRAGSRTEAFF.

By share of the sample, this clonotype is medium-sized. The J gene is TRBJ2-7, the V gene TRBV6-6, with D tentatively TRBD2 (5 bases). The CDR3 is 13 residues long. Deletions cut 5 bases from V and 0 bases from J, with 8 bases between. Germline V gene data show CDR1 as MNHNY and CDR2 as SVGAGI (reference sequence). The CDR3: CASSRLTSYEQYF. Written as DNA, the CDR3 is TGTGCCAGCAGTCGACTAACCTCCTACGAGCAGTACTTC.

This clonotype was recorded many times. The V and J genes are TRBV7-2 and TRBJ2-3; no definite D call. CDR1 is SGHTA and CDR2 is FQGNSA in the germline V gene. The CDR3 is 15 residues long. Trimming stripped 3 bases from V and 0 bases from J, with 10 bases between. In DNA form, the CDR3 reads TGTGCCAGCAGCTTTGGGCGTACTAGCACAGATACGCAGTATTTT. Its translation is CASSFGRTSTDTQYF.

This clonotype is judged medium-sized. J is TRBJ1-1 and V is TRBV19; no definite D call. Per the germline V gene, CDR1 is LNHDA and CDR2 is SQIVND (reference sequence). The CDR3 consists of 14 residues. V dropped 5 bases and J dropped 4 bases, with 14 bases sitting between them. The CDR3 DNA reads as TGTGCCAGTAGTCTGCAGGTCCGGGGCACTGAAGCTTTCTTT. Translating it yields CASSLQVRGTEAFF.

By frequency in the sample, this clonotype is medium-sized. The chain links TRBV6-1 to TRBJ1-1; 12 bases map to TRBD1. The CDR3 loop spans 16 amino acids. Looked up from germline, CDR1 is MNHNS and CDR2 is SASEGT. V trimming: 3 bases; J trimming: 0 bases; junction bases outside the gene matches: 2. The CDR3, as DNA: TGTGCCAGCAGTGACCGGGACAGGGGGCTGAACACTGAAGCTTTCTTT. As protein: CASSDRDRGLNTEAFF.

The chain has TRBV11-1 and TRBJ1-1; D is uncertain. The ends were cut back, 2 bases at V and 6 bases at J, with 10 bases in the middle. The CDR3 runs 13 residues. Germline V gene data show CDR1 as SGHAT and CDR2 as FQDESV (reference sequence). The CDR3 loop reads CASSLSLGPEAFF. Written as DNA, the CDR3 is TGTGCCAGCAGCTTATCGTTGGGCCCTGAAGCTTTCTTT.

The genes are TRBV28 and TRBJ2-3, with D perhaps TRBD1 (6 bases). V lost 6 bases and J 3 bases, leaving 10 bases between the germline ends. CDR1 is MDHEN, CDR2 SYDVKM, per germline. The CDR3 length is 13 residues. CDR3 nucleotides: TGTGCCAGCAGACCTCAGGGGACAGATACGCAGTATTTT. It specifies CASRPQGTDTQYF.

V gene TRBV20-1 combines with J gene TRBJ2-1, with 10 positions matching TRBD2. This CDR3 spans 18 amino acids. CDR1 and CDR2 (germline): DFQATT, SNEGSKA (reference sequence). V shed 0 bases and J 8 bases; nucleotides not matched to a gene: 16. The CDR3 DNA follows: TGCAGTGCTAGAGATGTAAAAGCGGGAGGGCTCGGGGAGGATGAGCAGTTCTTC. It translates to CSARDVKAGGLGEDEQFF.

The V and J genes are TRBV20-1 and TRBJ1-1, with D possibly being TRBD1 (6 bases). This CDR3 comprises 12 residues. With 8 bases removed from V and 0 bases from J, the gap between germline ends came to 10 bases. Germline-derived CDR1 and CDR2 are DFQATT and SNEGSKA (reference sequence). The CDR3 reads CSCQGMNTEAFF. The CDR3 bases are TGCAGTTGCCAGGGGATGAACACTGAAGCTTTCTTT.

This clonotype was seen a few times. This sequence joins TRBV30 and TRBJ2-1; D remains unclear. V was cut by 5 bases and J by 2 bases, with 13 bases left in between. The CDR3 is 14 residues long. Per the germline V gene, CDR1 is GTSNPN and CDR2 is SVGIG (reference sequence). CDR3 sequence reads: CAWSRTQTYNEQFF. The DNA for the CDR3 is TGTGCCTGGTCCCGGACCCAAACCTACAATGAGCAGTTCTTC.

This clonotype is medium-sized in the sample. V and J are TRBV19 and TRBJ1-4, with D perhaps matching TRBD1 (5 bases). Trimming left V 3 bases short and J 4 bases short, with 9 bases between. There are 14 residues in the CDR3. Germline V gene lookup returns CDR1 LNHDA and CDR2 SQIVND (reference sequence). CDR3 nucleotides: TGTGCCAGTAGTATGGGGCAGGATAATGAAAAACTGTTTTTT. It encodes CASSMGQDNEKLFF.

The sample holds many counts of this clonotype. This chain joins TRBV5-4 and TRBJ1-2; maybe TRBD1 (6 bases). The CDR3 totals 17 residues. Germline values: CDR1 SGHNT, CDR2 YYREEE (reference sequence). Trimming removed 4 bases at V and 1 base at J, with 20 bases between. CDR3 region: CASSPPGGPKSNYGYTF. The CDR3 DNA follows: TGTGCCAGCAGCCCTCCGGGGGGGCCCAAAAGTAACTATGGCTACACCTTC.

This clonotype appeared a few times. This sequence joins TRBV30 and TRBJ2-2; D might be TRBD1 or TRBD2, each matching 7 bases. This CDR3 contains 17 residues. Germline V CDR1 and CDR2: GTSNPN, SVGIG (reference sequence). The V gene lost 5 bases and the J gene lost 3 bases, with 22 bases spanning the gap. In DNA form, the CDR3 reads TGTGCCTGGGGGGGGGGCGGGACAGCTTACTACACCGGGGAGCTGTTTTTT. Translated: CAWGGGGTAYYTGELFF.

This clonotype is classed as medium-sized (0.01 to 0.1%). The chain couples TRBV28 to TRBJ1-2, with TRBD1 identical over 7 bases. Trimming cost V 5 bases and J 0 bases; bases outside gene matches: 3. Germline lookup yields CDR1 MDHEN and CDR2 SYDVKM. This CDR3 spans 14 amino acids. The CDR3 region is CASSPGTANYGYTF. The CDR3 nucleotides read TGTGCCAGCAGTCCCGGGACAGCTAACTATGGCTACACCTTC.

CDR3: CSAGIAYEQYF. Written as DNA, the CDR3 is TGCAGTGCTGGAATAGCCTACGAGCAGTACTTC. V is TRBV20-1 and J is TRBJ2-7; D not certain. The CDR3 runs to 11 residues. Per the germline V gene, CDR1 is DFQATT and CDR2 is SNEGSKA (reference sequence). Trimming pared 5 bases from V and 2 bases from J, leaving 7 bases between.

This clonotype is medium-sized in the sample. V and J are TRBV19 and TRBJ2-7; D possibly matches TRBD1 or TRBD2 (5 bases each). Germline V CDR1 and CDR2: LNHDA, SQIVND (reference sequence). This CDR3 has 15 amino acids. Trimming cost V 1 base and J 1 base, with 11 bases left between them. CDR3 sequence (DNA): TGTGCCAGTAGTATAGGAGGGGCACCGTCCTACGAGCAGTACTTC. Protein product: CASSIGGAPSYEQYF.

The sample holds many counts of this clonotype. The gene calls are TRBV19 and TRBJ2-5, with 8 positions matching TRBD1. The CDR3 covers 14 residues. Germline assignment: CDR1 LNHDA and CDR2 SQIVND (reference sequence). V was pared by 5 bases and J by 2 bases, with 4 bases of the junction left unmatched. The CDR3 region has the DNA TGTGCCAGTAGTCAAGACAGGGGTCAAGAGACCCAGTACTTC. This sequence encodes CASSQDRGQETQYF.

This clonotype is medium-sized (0.01 to 0.1%) in the sample. The chain joins TRBV18 to TRBJ1-4; TRBD1 matches 7 bases. Losses at the gene ends were 6 bases for V and 0 bases for J; bases not matched to a gene: 4. Germline CDR1 is KGHSH and CDR2 is LQKENI. This CDR3 contains 15 residues. Here the CDR3 DNA reads TGTGCCAGCTCTCCTCAGGGGGCAACTAATGAAAAACTGTTTTTT. Amino acid sequence: CASSPQGATNEKLFF.

In this sample, this clonotype is medium-sized. The V call is TRBV5-6, the J call TRBJ1-1; 12 positions match TRBD1. The CDR3 length is 16 residues. Germline assignment: CDR1 SGHDT and CDR2 YYEEEE. V shed 4 bases and J 4 bases; nucleotides not matched to a gene: 8. The CDR3 DNA sequence: TGTGCCAGCAGCCCGGGGACAGGGGGCACGGGCACTGAAGCTTTCTTT. This gives the protein CASSPGTGGTGTEAFF.

On this clonotype: Being one base from a much bigger clone, this may be a read error. Since the CDR3 does not end with the conserved phenylalanine or tryptophan, this likely comes from a read error. The V call is TRBV6-1, the J call TRBJ1-3, with D uncertain. This CDR3 comprises 15 residues. Germline V CDR1 and CDR2: MNHNS, SASEGT. The V end lost 6 bases, the J end lost 0 bases, and 12 bases lay between the germline ends. The CDR3 reads CASRPQTFSGNTIYL. Written as DNA, the CDR3 is TGTGCCAGCAGGCCCCAGACATTCTCTGGAAACACCATATATCTT.